The 3 T cell receptor beta chains below were found in one sample sequenced in a study of T cells in Graves' hyperthyroidism and ophthalmopathy (dated by TCRdb to the late 2010s). Receptor amplification or capture employed multiplex PCR. The run used an Illumina HiSeq 2000. Amplification of TCR beta CDR3 regions was carried out from RNA transcripts. The TCR CDR3 was subjected to a first round of RT-PCR using the HTBI primer set and the Qiagen OneStep RT-PCR kit. TCRdb redid the processing of the public reads, applying fastp at Q25 and MiXCR, and retained in-frame beta chains. All rows with the same CDR3 protein become a single entry with the most common DNA and genes. Recorded for this sample are 600,000 to 700,000 distinct CDR3 sequences; 14% to 15% of them occurred a single time. The top ten hold roughly 4.3% of the sample. Sample: blood. The source of these receptors is a woman in her thirties or forties with Graves' ophthalmopathy.

This clonotype was detected many times. The chain has TRBV12-3 or TRBV12-4 and TRBJ2-7; 13 bases map to TRBD2. V lost 3 bases and J lost 6; bases outside the gene matches: 2. The CDR3 has 14 amino acids. The CDR3 DNA sequence: TGTGCCAGCAGTTTCGGACTAGCGGGAGCCGAGCAGTACTTC. Amino acids: CASSFGLAGAEQYF.

The sample holds many counts of this clonotype. The rearrangement joins TRBV30 to TRBJ1-5; tentative D call: TRBD1 (5 bases). Germline assignment: CDR1 GTSNPN and CDR2 SVGIG (reference sequence). The CDR3 totals 15 residues. Trimming removed 0 bases from V and 7 bases from J, with 16 bases in between. CDR3 protein: CAWSVPGFGGQPQHF. CDR3 coding DNA: TGTGCCTGGAGTGTACCAGGGTTTGGGGGACAGCCCCAGCATTTT.

This clonotype was seen ten or more times. This sequence joins TRBV9 and TRBJ2-5; D is perhaps TRBD1 or TRBD2 (5 bases each). Between the trimmed V and J ends, which lost 4 bases and 0 bases, there was a span of 13 bases. The CDR3 runs 15 residues. Germline V gene sequence: CDR1 SGDLS, CDR2 YYNGEE. CDR3 bases: TGTGCCAGCAGCCCCGGGACCGCGTACCAAGAGACCCAGTACTTC. It codes for CASSPGTAYQETQYF.